Below are 20 T cell receptor beta chains sequenced from a single sample in a study of T-cell reconstitution after alpha-beta-depleted transplantation in children. Molecular barcoding with unique molecular identifiers was used for the TCRbeta library. TCRdb independently ran MiXCR on the PCR reads; one entry per CDR3 protein. Among 250,000 to 300,000 distinct CDR3 sequences listed, nearly 10% were seen once. This material consisted of PBMCs from the stem cell graft donor, taken from the stem cell graft. All receptors come from a human donor who donated a stem cell graft to a child with SCID.

This rearrangement joins TRBV18 to TRBJ1-4, with D tentatively TRBD1 (6 bases). The germline V gene encodes CDR1 KGHSH and CDR2 LQKENI. The CDR3 consists of 15 residues. Trimming cost V 6 bases and J 4 bases, with 15 bases left between them. The CDR3 sequence is CASSDRTAFNEKLFF. The CDR3 DNA reads TGTGCCAGCTCGGACCGGACAGCCTTTAATGAAAAACTGTTTTTT.

In its sample, this clonotype was seen a few times. The chain carries TRBV3-1 and TRBJ2-7, with D possibly being TRBD1 (5 bases). The V end lost 0 bases, the J end lost 3 bases, and 15 bases lay between the germline ends. The germline gives CDR1 LGHDT, CDR2 YNNKEL (reference sequence). The CDR3 loop spans 16 amino acids. The CDR3 loop reads CASSQDGRQSIYEQYF. CDR3 in DNA: TGTGCCAGCAGCCAAGATGGTCGACAGTCTATCTACGAGCAGTACTTC.

This sequence joins TRBV5-1 and TRBJ2-7; D is unclear. This CDR3 spans 15 amino acids. Trimming removed 0 bases at V and 5 bases at J, with 15 bases between. Germline lookup yields CDR1 SGHRS and CDR2 YFSETQ. For the CDR3, the DNA is TGCGCCAGCAGCTTGGTGGTACAGCCAATGGACGAGCAGTACTTC. Protein: CASSLVVQPMDEQYF.

This clonotype was observed many times. The rearrangement joins TRBV10-3 to TRBJ1-1, with D unclear. V was clipped by 0 bases and J by 5 bases, with 13 bases between them. Per germline, CDR1 ENHRY and CDR2 SYGVKD. This CDR3 has 15 amino acids. CDR3 loop: CAISESGRVATEAFF. The CDR3 region has the DNA TGTGCCATCAGTGAGTCGGGGAGGGTGGCAACTGAAGCTTTCTTT.

The chain has TRBV20-1 and TRBJ2-1, with a tentative D call TRBD1 (5 bases). This CDR3 has 12 amino acids. V was trimmed by 3 bases and J by 6 bases, leaving 9 bases between them. From germline, CDR1 is DFQATT and CDR2 SNEGSKA (reference sequence). This CDR3 reads CSASAGPNEQFF. The CDR3 DNA follows: TGCAGTGCTAGTGCAGGGCCCAATGAGCAGTTCTTC.

The rearrangement links TRBV4-2 to TRBJ2-5; no reliable D call. This CDR3 comprises 13 residues. Germline CDR1 reads LGHNA; CDR2 reads YNFKEQ. Deletions cut 0 bases from V and 9 bases from J, with 11 bases between. CDR3 residues: CASSQDLDQPQYF. CDR3 bases: TGTGCCAGCAGCCAAGATCTAGACCAGCCCCAGTACTTC.

This chain's CDR3 is CASSPPGSTGRDIQYF. The DNA for the CDR3 is TGTGCCAGCTCACCCCCGGGCAGTACGGGGAGGGACATTCAGTACTTC. This chain joins TRBV18 and TRBJ2-4; 7 bases are shared with TRBD2. This CDR3 region has 16 residues. CDR1 and CDR2 (germline): KGHSH, LQKENI. After removal of 3 bases from V and 8 bases from J, the junction contained 13 bases not matched to a gene.

A few counts support this clonotype. The chain uses TRBV15 and TRBJ2-7; D possibly corresponds to TRBD2 (5 bases). The CDR3 spans 15 residues. Germline CDR1 reads LNHNV; CDR2 reads YYDKDF (reference sequence). Trimming left V 5 bases short and J 0 bases short, with 14 bases between. CDR3 amino acids: CATSLERVSSYEQYF. The CDR3 bases are TGTGCCACCAGCCTAGAGAGGGTGAGCTCCTACGAGCAGTACTTC.

This clonotype was observed at least ten times. The chain uses TRBV5-1 and TRBJ2-3; unclear D gene. The V and J ends lost 4 bases and 2 bases respectively, with 5 bases between them. The CDR3 length is 12 residues. Germline CDR1 is SGHRS and CDR2 is YFSETQ. The CDR3 sequence: CASSIDTDTQYF. CDR3 DNA: TGCGCCAGCAGCATAGACACAGATACGCAGTATTTT.

This clonotype was seen ten or more times. The chain uses TRBV6-5 and TRBJ1-1; weak D call: TRBD1 (6 bases). The V end lost 8 bases, the J end lost 2 bases, and 12 bases lay between the germline ends. CDR1 is MNHEY and CDR2 is SVGAGI in the germline V gene. The CDR3 has 13 amino acids. CDR3 bases: TGTGCCAGCCCGGGGGCGGGAAACACTGAAGCTTTCTTT. It specifies CASPGAGNTEAFF.

This chain links TRBV25-1 with TRBJ1-2; unclear D gene. Germline CDR1 reads MGHDK; CDR2 reads SYGVNS. This CDR3 is 16 amino acids long. With 4 bases removed from V and 4 bases from J, the gap between germline ends came to 19 bases. The CDR3 is CASSGDWRAVSYGYTF. The CDR3, as DNA: TGTGCCAGCAGTGGAGACTGGAGGGCGGTTAGCTATGGCTACACCTTC.

This clonotype was seen many times. The chain has TRBV5-1 and TRBJ2-1, with D tentatively TRBD1 (5 bases). The CDR3 totals 12 residues. V lost 4 bases and J lost 8, with 10 bases in between. Looked up from germline, CDR1 is SGHRS and CDR2 is YFSETQ. The CDR3 DNA reads TGCGCCAGCAGCCTGCTAGGGGATGAGCAGTTCTTC. It codes for CASSLLGDEQFF.

This clonotype was recorded a few times. This chain joins TRBV5-1 and TRBJ2-7; possible D gene TRBD1, 5 bases. This CDR3 is 14 amino acids long. The V gene's germline CDR1 is SGHRS and CDR2 YFSETQ. Trimming stripped 5 bases from V and 2 bases from J, with 14 bases between. CDR3 residues: CASSAQVSTYEQYF. The CDR3 DNA follows: TGCGCCAGCAGTGCACAGGTTTCGACCTACGAGCAGTACTTC. Combining the CDR3 with reference TRBV5-1 and TRBJ2-7 gives the whole variable domain KAGVTQTPRYLIKTRGQQVTLSCSPISGHRSVSWYQQTPGQGLQFLFEYFSETQRNKGNFPGRFSGRQFSNSRSEMNVSTLELGDSALYLCASSAQVSTYEQYFGPGTRLTVT.

The table lists this clonotype with many counts. The chain recombines TRBV20-1 with TRBJ2-3; possibly TRBD2 for D (6 bases). The CDR3 is 17 residues long. Germline V gene lookup returns CDR1 DFQATT and CDR2 SNEGSKA (reference sequence). V was pared by 8 bases and J by 5 bases, with 29 bases between. CDR3 coding DNA: TGCAGTTCCTCCCCAACGGGACTTTCGGGTTTAGTAGATACGCAGTATTTT. Its protein product is CSSSPTGLSGLVDTQYF.

This clonotype was seen a single time. The V gene is TRBV2, the J gene TRBJ2-7; tentatively, D is TRBD2 (6 bases). This CDR3 is 14 amino acids long. CDR1 and CDR2 (germline): SNHLY, FYNNEI. V was trimmed by 10 bases and J by 2 bases, leaving 18 bases between them. The CDR3 loop is CAIIRDSWAYEQYF. In DNA, the CDR3 is TGTGCCATCATTCGGGACTCGTGGGCCTACGAGCAGTACTTC.

Ten or more counts support this clonotype. This chain connects TRBV12-3 or TRBV12-4 to TRBJ2-7, with D possibly matching TRBD1 (6 bases). Between the trimmed V and J ends, which lost 6 bases and 2 bases, there was a span of 14 bases. CDR3 size: 14 residues. In DNA, the CDR3 is TGTGCCAGCAGATTAAGTGGACAGACCTACGAGCAGTACTTC. It yields the protein CASRLSGQTYEQYF.

This clonotype was seen a few times. The chain carries TRBV20-1 and TRBJ2-7; weak D call: TRBD1 (6 bases). The CDR3 has 14 residues. Germline loops: CDR1 DFQATT, CDR2 SNEGSKA (reference sequence). V shed 1 base and J shed 6 bases, with 16 bases lying between them. CDR3 DNA: TGCAGTGCTAGAGGTTGGGACACAGCTGTCGAGCAGTACTTC. Protein sequence: CSARGWDTAVEQYF.

This clonotype occurred many times. This chain connects TRBV7-7 to TRBJ1-2; D may be TRBD1 (6 bases). CDR1 is SSHAT and CDR2 is FNYEAQ in the germline V gene (reference sequence). The V end was cut by 4 bases, the J end by 7 bases, with 22 bases between. The CDR3 is 16 residues long. The CDR3 sequence is CASSSPRGGRESGYTF. The CDR3 DNA reads as TGTGCCAGCAGCTCTCCACGGGGGGGCAGGGAGTCTGGCTACACCTTC. Full variable domain (outside the CDR3, taken from reference TRBV7-7 and TRBJ1-2): GAGVSQSPRYKVTKRGQDVTLRCDPISSHATLYWYQQALGQGPEFLTYFNYEAQPDKSGLPSDRFSAERPEGSISTLTIQRTEQRDSAMYRCASSSPRGGRESGYTFGSGTRLTVV.

J is TRBJ2-1 and V is TRBV20-1; 9 positions match TRBD1. Looked up from germline, CDR1 is DFQATT and CDR2 is SNEGSKA (reference sequence). V shed 6 bases, J shed 5 bases, and the junction held 5 bases outside the gene matches. The CDR3 has 13 residues. The CDR3 nucleotides read TGCAGTGCCTGGACAGGGGTGGACAATGAGCAGTTCTTC. Encoded protein: CSAWTGVDNEQFF.

This clonotype has ten or more counts. The V gene is TRBV3-1, the J gene TRBJ1-2; D gene ambiguous. Trimming pared 4 bases from V and 8 bases from J, leaving 17 bases between. From germline, CDR1 is LGHDT and CDR2 YNNKEL (reference sequence). The CDR3 sequence is 14 residues long. CDR3 DNA: TGTGCCAGCAGCCTACAAAGGACCCAAGGGGGCTACACCTTC. Protein sequence: CASSLQRTQGGYTF.